Shown below are 20 T cell receptor beta chains from a single sample sequenced in a study of metastatic and nonmetastatic thyroid tumors. MiXCR was used by TCRdb to re-call the PCR reads. The table records under 25,000 clones, around 19% of them present only once. Patients had received no treatment of any kind before thyroid surgery. The sample was blood. These receptor sequences come from a female donor with papillary thyroid cancer or a benign thyroid nodule (not recorded which). Some clones in this sample may be carry-over from other donors' samples.

In its sample, this clone was seen many times. The rearrangement joins TRBV11-1 to TRBJ2-7, with 10 bases aligning to TRBD1. Germline-derived CDR1 and CDR2 are SGHAT and FQDESV (reference sequence). The CDR3 contains 15 residues. Trimming at V came to 5 bases and at J to 7 bases, leaving 11 bases not matched to a gene. This chain's CDR3 is CASSRGQGVLREQYF. The CDR3 DNA reads as TGTGCCAGCAGCCGCGGACAGGGGGTTCTGCGGGAGCAGTACTTC.

In its sample, this clone was seen many times. The chain has TRBV11-1 and TRBJ2-3, with 10 bases that match TRBD2. V was clipped by 0 bases and J by 5 bases; unmatched bases: 8. This CDR3 is built from 17 residues. The germline V gene has CDR1 SGHAT and CDR2 FQDESV (reference sequence). Here the CDR3 DNA reads TGTGCCAGCAGCTTAGCGTCTCCTAGCGGGGGTCGAGATACGCAGTATTTT. Protein: CASSLASPSGGRDTQYF.

This clone was observed at least ten times. The chain couples TRBV20-1 to TRBJ2-1, with a possible D match to TRBD2 (6 bases). V was clipped by 1 base and J by 7 bases, with 11 bases between them. Germline V gene data show CDR1 as DFQATT and CDR2 as SNEGSKA (reference sequence). This CDR3 contains 13 residues. CDR3 sequence reads: CSARVQLANEQFF. In nucleotides, the CDR3 is TGCAGTGCTAGAGTACAACTAGCAAATGAGCAGTTCTTC.

As concerns this clone: The junction and the germline gene differ at one end; a read error may be behind it. The chain uses TRBV24-1 and TRBJ2-3; 11 bases map to TRBD2. The length of the CDR3 is 16 residues. CDR1 KGHDR and CDR2 SFDVKD come from the germline V gene. The CDR3 sequence is CATSVTSGSFVDTQYF. The CDR3 DNA reads as TGTGCCACCAGTGTTACTAGCGGGAGTTTTGTAGATACTCAGTATTTT.

This clone has at least ten counts. V is TRBV14 and J is TRBJ2-7; TRBD1 agrees at 9 bases. The germline V gene has CDR1 SGHDN and CDR2 FVKESK. V was clipped by 5 bases and J by 5 bases; unmatched bases: 13. The CDR3 runs 16 residues. The CDR3 here is CASSTFSGTGSHEQYF. The DNA of the CDR3 is TGTGCCAGCAGCACTTTCTCCGGGACAGGGTCTCACGAGCAGTACTTC.

The J gene is TRBJ1-1, the V gene TRBV7-3; no clear D gene. This CDR3 contains 13 residues. V was trimmed by 1 base and J by 4 bases, leaving 7 bases between them. Germline V CDR1 and CDR2: SGHTA, FQGTGA. The DNA of the CDR3 is TGTGCCAGCAGCTTAAACTTGGGCACTGAAGCTTTCTTT. Encoded protein: CASSLNLGTEAFF.

This clone was found many times. CDR3 DNA: TGTGCCAGCAGTCGTGGGGGGGCAGGCCATGAGCAGTTCTTC. As protein: CASSRGGAGHEQFF. The chain combines TRBV28 with TRBJ2-1; D possibly corresponds to TRBD2 (7 bases). The germline gives CDR1 MDHEN, CDR2 SYDVKM. CDR3 length equals 14 residues. The V and J ends lost 5 bases and 8 bases respectively, with 16 bases between them.

This clone occurred many times. The chain employs TRBV24-1 and TRBJ1-5; maybe TRBD1 (6 bases). The CDR3 has 15 amino acids. The germline V gene has CDR1 KGHDR and CDR2 SFDVKD. V was clipped by 4 bases and J by 5 bases, with 14 bases between them. CDR3 region: CATSDQSGVDQPQHF. The CDR3 bases are TGTGCCACCAGTGACCAATCAGGGGTCGATCAGCCCCAGCATTTT.

Points on this clone: Because it lacks the conserved phenylalanine or tryptophan at the end, this CDR3 is likely a read error. The DNA is left out, because the CDR3 cannot be placed on it with certainty; the CDR3 is given as TCRdb lists it. The CDR3 protein is CASSRGGAGHERFL. The J gene is TRBJ2-1, the V gene TRBV28; the DNA was not used to check the table's D call, TRBD1. Per germline, CDR1 MDHEN and CDR2 SYDVKM. The CDR3 spans 14 residues, counting both ends.

In its sample, this clone was seen many times. V and J are TRBV10-3 and TRBJ1-2, with 10 bases lining up with TRBD1. The CDR3 is made up of 12 amino acids. V gave up 10 bases and J gave up 8 bases; unmatched junction bases: 7. Germline CDR1 reads ENHRY; CDR2 reads SYGVKD. CDR3 coding DNA: TGTGCCAGACAGGGGGCGCTTGCCGGCTACACCTTC. Translated: CARQGALAGYTF.

This clone rates as medium-sized. This chain joins TRBV2 and TRBJ1-2; a weak D match, TRBD1 (6 bases). Trimming removed 7 bases from V and 0 bases from J, with 12 bases in between. In germline, CDR1 is SNHLY, CDR2 FYNNEI. The CDR3 loop spans 14 amino acids. CDR3 loop: CASTGQTTNYGYTF. The DNA for the CDR3 is TGTGCCAGCACCGGACAGACGACTAACTATGGCTACACCTTC.

This clone has a handful of counts. The chain links TRBV29-1 to TRBJ2-5, with 8 bases aligning to TRBD1. This CDR3 has 13 residues. CDR1 is SQVTM and CDR2 is ANQGSEA in the germline V gene. Trimming removed 5 bases from V and 4 bases from J; junction bases left unmatched: 6. Written as DNA, the CDR3 is TGCAGCGTTTCCAGGGGGCCCGGAGAGACCCAGTACTTC. Amino acid sequence: CSVSRGPGETQYF.

This clone came up many times. The chain has TRBV28 and TRBJ2-1; 12 bases align to TRBD2. Germline loops: CDR1 MDHEN, CDR2 SYDVKM. The CDR3 has 17 amino acids. Trimming at V came to 5 bases and at J to 2 bases, leaving 7 bases not matched to a gene. CDR3: CASSDPTSGSPYNEQFF. In nucleotides, the CDR3 is TGTGCCAGCAGTGATCCGACTAGCGGGAGTCCCTACAATGAGCAGTTCTTC.

This clone appeared many times. The V gene is TRBV7-2, the J gene TRBJ1-6; D is possibly TRBD1 (6 bases). Germline V gene sequence: CDR1 SGHTA, CDR2 FQGNSA. Trimming pared 1 base from V and 10 bases from J, leaving 11 bases between. The CDR3 consists of 14 residues. This chain's CDR3 is CASSLGQVWSPLHF. The CDR3 bases are TGTGCCAGCAGCTTAGGACAGGTGTGGTCACCCCTCCACTTT.

On this clone itself: The sample has other DNA sequences that encode this CDR3 too. The CDR3 reads CASSSVLAGRDTQYF. The CDR3 DNA reads TGCGCCAGCAGCTCTGTACTAGCTGGGCGGGATACGCAGTATTTT. V gene TRBV5-1 combines with J gene TRBJ2-3, with a tentative D call TRBD2 (6 bases). From germline, CDR1 is SGHRS and CDR2 YFSETQ. The V gene lost 3 bases and the J gene lost 6 bases, with 17 bases spanning the gap. The CDR3 covers 15 residues.

Ten or more counts support this clone. The chain employs TRBV20-1 and TRBJ1-2; a possible D gene is TRBD1 (6 bases). Trimming took 5 bases from V and 6 from J, leaving 16 bases between them. The germline V gene has CDR1 DFQATT and CDR2 SNEGSKA (reference sequence). The CDR3 runs to 13 residues. Written as DNA, the CDR3 is TGCAGTGCTGTACAGGGAATGCTCCATGGCTACACCTTC. This gives the protein CSAVQGMLHGYTF.

Many counts were recorded for this clone. The V and J genes are TRBV28 and TRBJ1-1; no clear D. Germline-derived CDR1 and CDR2 are MDHEN and SYDVKM. This CDR3 is 14 amino acids long. Trimming shortened V by 1 base and J by 11 bases, and 17 bases separated the two germline ends. CDR3 amino acids: CASSLLVGFSWAFF. The DNA of the CDR3 is TGTGCCAGCAGTTTATTGGTAGGGTTTTCTTGGGCTTTCTTT.

The rearrangement uses TRBV18 and TRBJ1-5; 10 bases align to TRBD1. The CDR3 has 14 amino acids. Germline CDR1 reads KGHSH; CDR2 reads LQKENI. V trimming: 5 bases; J trimming: 7 bases; junction bases outside the gene matches: 5. The CDR3 DNA sequence: TGTGCCAGCTCATCGGGACAGGGGTACCAGCCCCAGCATTTT. It yields the protein CASSSGQGYQPQHF. Together with reference TRBV18 and TRBJ1-5, the CDR3 gives the full variable domain: NAGVMQNPRHLVRRRGQEARLRCSPMKGHSHVYWYRQLPEEGLKFMVYLQKENIIDESGMPKERFSAEFPKEGPSILRIQQVVRGDSAAYFCASSSGQGYQPQHFGDGTRLSIL.

This clone was recorded a few times. This chain connects TRBV5-1 to TRBJ2-7, with D hard to call. The CDR3 contains 14 residues. Trimming left V 4 bases short and J 5 bases short, with 16 bases between. Germline values: CDR1 SGHRS, CDR2 YFSETQ. The CDR3 is CASSPYWVPNEQYF. CDR3 nucleotides: TGCGCCAGCAGCCCCTATTGGGTCCCAAACGAGCAGTACTTC.

The chain carries TRBV7-9 and TRBJ1-1; 9 bases are a match to TRBD1. The CDR3 covers 15 residues. The J segment lost 4 bases and the V segment lost 1 base, leaving 4 bases of the junction unmatched. Germline V gene lookup returns CDR1 SEHNR and CDR2 FQNEAQ (reference sequence). The CDR3 loop is CASSLVGQGGTEAFF. CDR3 nucleotides: TGTGCCAGCAGCTTAGTGGGACAGGGCGGCACTGAAGCTTTCTTT.